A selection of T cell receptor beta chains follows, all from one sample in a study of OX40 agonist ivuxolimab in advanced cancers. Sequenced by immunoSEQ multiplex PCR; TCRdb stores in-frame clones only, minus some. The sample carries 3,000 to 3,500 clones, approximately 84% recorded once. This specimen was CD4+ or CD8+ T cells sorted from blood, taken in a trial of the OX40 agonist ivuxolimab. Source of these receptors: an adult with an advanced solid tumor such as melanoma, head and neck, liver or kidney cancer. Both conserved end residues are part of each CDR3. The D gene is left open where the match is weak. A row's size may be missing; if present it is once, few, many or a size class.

CASSFQGNSAKNIQYF TRBJ2-4 once TRBV5-6 -
CASLRGGYGYTF TRBJ1-2 - TRBV19 -
CASSPGAGGIGYTF TRBJ1-2 - TRBV7-2 TRBD1
CSVQAASGSSEQFF TRBJ2-1 - TRBV29-1 TRBD2
CASSLGSADTQYF TRBJ2-3 - TRBV28 -
CASSPPVTGLREQYF TRBJ2-7 - TRBV18 -
CASSLSRDNSPLHF TRBJ1-6 - TRBV6-5 -
CASSDYRDSLEQYF TRBJ2-7 few TRBV10-1 -
CASSVNSRVYEQYF TRBJ2-7 - TRBV9 -
CASSLAGSQETQYF TRBJ2-5 once TRBV7-9 -
CASSIATGVDYEQYF TRBJ2-7 - TRBV19 TRBD1
CAISEVTVNEAFF TRBJ1-1 - TRBV10-3 -
CASSAGGGEQFF TRBJ2-1 - TRBV11-3 TRBD2
CASSLGSSGIGETQYF TRBJ2-5 - TRBV13 TRBD2
CATSSRESLFF TRBJ2-1 once TRBV15 -
CASSSWGGGEDGYTF TRBJ1-2 - TRBV7-3 TRBD1
CASSQVGGGGYEQYF TRBJ2-7 - TRBV4-1 -
CASSFVGYDEQFF TRBJ2-1 - TRBV7-9 -
CASSPAQKRSYNEQFF TRBJ2-1 few TRBV7-9 -
CASSIGTSAYNEQFF TRBJ2-1 - TRBV6-5 TRBD2
CASSLEDPGSTEAFF TRBJ1-1 - TRBV7-9 -
CASSEGARGFGQPQHF TRBJ1-5 - TRBV6-1 TRBD1
CAISDWTAAAGGLAGAGPYEQYF TRBJ2-7 - TRBV10-3 TRBD2
CASSPVGTAEWGYTF TRBJ1-2 - TRBV6-5 TRBD1
CASSQNRAYGYTF TRBJ1-2 - TRBV4-1 -
CASSFGGEWGTDTQYF TRBJ2-3 once TRBV7-9 -
CASRPGPTDTEAFF TRBJ1-1 - TRBV9 -
CASRPEGTGANVLTF TRBJ2-6 - TRBV28 -
CASSDVWAEQFF TRBJ2-1 - TRBV7-9 -
CASSIGVGELFF TRBJ2-2 - TRBV7-3 -
CASSVETGGPGDTQYF TRBJ2-3 - TRBV9 TRBD2
CASSPGQADEQYF TRBJ2-7 - TRBV7-6 TRBD1
CASNREGFSNQPQHF TRBJ1-5 - TRBV9 -
CASRSFPGGPYEQYF TRBJ2-7 - TRBV28 TRBD2
CASTTSGGYNEQFF TRBJ2-1 - TRBV5-1 TRBD2
CATGTGYYEQYF TRBJ2-7 - TRBV15 TRBD1
CASSEFSGRPNSPLHF TRBJ1-6 - TRBV6-1 -
CASSLEPLGSSYEQYF TRBJ2-7 - TRBV4-1 -
CASNSNRGSYEQYF TRBJ2-7 - TRBV2 TRBD1
CASSYSGTRTDTQYF TRBJ2-3 - TRBV6-5 -
CASSDSGGFEGYTF TRBJ1-2 - TRBV6-4 -
CASSPFRGVGTGELFF TRBJ2-2 - TRBV7-8 -
CASSPVGTSGSSDEQFF TRBJ2-1 - TRBV9 TRBD2
CASSSAYEQYF TRBJ2-7 - TRBV7-8 -
CASSPLQGTETQYF TRBJ2-5 - TRBV7-6 -
CASSLESGLAGNYNEQFF TRBJ2-1 - TRBV5-8 TRBD2
CASRSGPSEQYF TRBJ2-7 - TRBV6-5 -
CSVAGTGQSYEQYF TRBJ2-7 - TRBV29-1 TRBD1
CASRFQSFYNEQFF TRBJ2-1 - TRBV27 -
CASSSSGRSTDTQYF TRBJ2-3 - TRBV19 TRBD2
CASSGATGKPYNEQFF TRBJ2-1 - TRBV2 -
CASSDLRNGYTF TRBJ1-2 - TRBV25-1 -
CASSPSLAEGSFEQYF TRBJ2-7 - TRBV27 TRBD2
CASRVGGVQPQHF TRBJ1-5 large TRBV28 -
CASSDGGGGQETQYF TRBJ2-5 few TRBV2 -